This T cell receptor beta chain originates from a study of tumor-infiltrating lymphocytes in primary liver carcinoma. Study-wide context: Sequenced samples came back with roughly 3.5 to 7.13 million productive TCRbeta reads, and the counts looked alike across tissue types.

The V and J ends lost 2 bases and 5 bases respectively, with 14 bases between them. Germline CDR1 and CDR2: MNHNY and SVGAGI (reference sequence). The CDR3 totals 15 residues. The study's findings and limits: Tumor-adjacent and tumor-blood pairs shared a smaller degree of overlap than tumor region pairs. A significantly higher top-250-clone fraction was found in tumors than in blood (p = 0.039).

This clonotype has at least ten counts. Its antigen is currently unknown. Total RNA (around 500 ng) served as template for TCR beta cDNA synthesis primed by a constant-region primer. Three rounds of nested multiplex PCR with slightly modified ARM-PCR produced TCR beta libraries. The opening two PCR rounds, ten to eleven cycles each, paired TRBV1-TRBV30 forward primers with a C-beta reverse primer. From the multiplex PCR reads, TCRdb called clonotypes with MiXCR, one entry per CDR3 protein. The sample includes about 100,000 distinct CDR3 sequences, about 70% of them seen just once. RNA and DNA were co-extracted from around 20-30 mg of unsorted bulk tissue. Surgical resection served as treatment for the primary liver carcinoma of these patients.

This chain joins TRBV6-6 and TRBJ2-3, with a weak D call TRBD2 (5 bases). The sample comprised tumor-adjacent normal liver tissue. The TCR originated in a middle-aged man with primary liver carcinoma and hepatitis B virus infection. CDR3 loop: CASSYIGSPQDTQYF. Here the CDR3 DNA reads TGTGCCAGCAGTTACATAGGGAGTCCACAAGATACGCAGTATTTT.